Following are 29 T cell receptor beta chains from one sample sequenced in a study of cytomegalovirus exposure and HLA in healthy donors (TCRdb year 2017). The method was the immunoSEQ multiplex PCR assay. For the multiplex PCR, a mixture combining 60 forward primers for TCR Vbeta segments and 13 reverse primers for TCR Jbeta segments was used. The source is immuneACCESS, and TCRdb retained only in-frame sequences with V and J called. Part of the clones is not carried over; for the studies checked, unresolved V genes explain less than half of this, and the remainder is unexplained. The sample includes about 130,000 clones, with over 70% observed a single time. Under 3% of the sample goes to the ten largest clones. Material: PBMCs. Receptors originate from a woman aged 60 to 75 in good health and CMV-seropositive.

This rearrangement joins TRBV14 to TRBJ1-1; 7 positions agree with TRBD1. CDR1 SGHDN and CDR2 FVKESK come from the germline V gene. The CDR3 contains 15 residues. Trimming cost V 1 base and J 2 bases; bases outside gene matches: 4. Written as DNA, the CDR3 is TGTGCCAGCAGCCAAGGACAGGGATTTAACACTGAAGCTTTCTTT. Protein sequence: CASSQGQGFNTEAFF. Full variable domain (rest looked up from reference TRBV14 and TRBJ1-1): EAGVTQFPSHSVIEKGQTVTLRCDPISGHDNLYWYRRVMGKEIKFLLHFVKESKQDESGMPNNRFLAERTGGTYSTLKVQPAELEDSGVYFCASSQGQGFNTEAFFGQGTRLTVV.

This clone was found once. This sequence joins TRBV19 and TRBJ1-3; D unclear. V was shortened by 1 base and J by 2 bases, with 6 bases between the two germline ends. Per germline, CDR1 LNHDA and CDR2 SQIVND (reference sequence). The CDR3 covers 14 residues. CDR3 residues: CASSIAAAGNTIYF. The CDR3 DNA reads as TGTGCCAGTAGTATAGCGGCGGCTGGAAACACCATATATTTT.

The chain combines TRBV15 with TRBJ2-1, with a possible D match to TRBD1 (5 bases). V lost 0 bases to trimming and J lost 4 bases, with 10 bases between them. The germline gives CDR1 LNHNV, CDR2 YYDKDF (reference sequence). This CDR3 contains 15 residues. CDR3 sequence reads: CATSREQKGYNEQFF. CDR3 DNA sequence: TGTGCCACCAGCAGAGAACAAAAGGGGTACAATGAGCAGTTCTTC.

The chain recombines TRBV7-9 with TRBJ2-7, with 7 bases lining up with TRBD1. The germline V gene encodes CDR1 SEHNR and CDR2 FQNEAQ (reference sequence). J gave up 9 bases and V 3 bases, and 11 bases lay outside the gene matches. This CDR3 is built from 14 residues. CDR3 region: CASSFPGTATGQYF. In nucleotides, the CDR3 is TGTGCCAGCAGCTTTCCCGGGACAGCTACGGGGCAGTACTTC. Full variable domain (missing parts from reference TRBV7-9 and TRBJ2-7): DTGVSQNPRHKITKRGQNVTFRCDPISEHNRLYWYRQTLGQGPEFLTYFQNEAQLEKSRLLSDRFSAERPKGSFSTLEIQRTEQGDSAMYLCASSFPGTATGQYFGPGTRLTVT.

The V gene is TRBV20-1, the J gene TRBJ1-1; tentative D call: TRBD1 (6 bases). Germline CDR1 is DFQATT and CDR2 is SNEGSKA (reference sequence). The CDR3 loop spans 10 amino acids. The CDR3 nucleotides are TGCCAGGACAGTCACACTGAAGCTTTCTTT. This translates into CQDSHTEAFF.

This clone turned up a few times. V gene TRBV13 combines with J gene TRBJ1-1; D perhaps matches TRBD1 (6 bases). Germline lookup yields CDR1 PRHDT and CDR2 FYEKMQ (reference sequence). V dropped 7 bases and J dropped 7 bases, with 19 bases sitting between them. The CDR3 runs 14 residues. CDR3 sequence (DNA): TGTGCCAGCACCTTTTGGACAGAAAAAAGTGAAGCTTTCTTT. This encodes CASTFWTEKSEAFF.

The J gene is TRBJ2-2, the V gene TRBV6-5; 14 bases are shared with TRBD2. V gave up 0 bases and J gave up 7 bases; unmatched junction bases: 1. The CDR3 consists of 16 residues. CDR1 MNHEY and CDR2 SVGAGI come from the germline V gene. The CDR3 DNA sequence: TGTGCCAGCAGTTACTCTGGACTAGCGGGGGGCGGGGAGCTGTTTTTT. Its protein is CASSYSGLAGGGELFF.

The chain employs TRBV2 and TRBJ1-5; D possibly corresponds to TRBD1 (5 bases). The germline V and J ends were trimmed by 6 bases and 1 base, with 13 bases remaining between them. The CDR3 spans 15 residues. CDR1 is SNHLY and CDR2 is FYNNEI in the germline V gene. The CDR3 sequence: CASRPQGQSNQPQHF. CDR3 nucleotide sequence: TGTGCCAGCAGGCCCCAGGGCCAGAGCAATCAGCCCCAGCATTTT.

The chain is built from TRBV5-1 and TRBJ2-1; D is undetermined. Trimming removed 0 bases from V and 5 bases from J, with 6 bases in between. Per germline, CDR1 SGHRS and CDR2 YFSETQ. The CDR3 runs 13 residues. The CDR3 nucleotides read TGCGCCAGCAGCTTGGGGTCAGACAATGAGCAGTTCTTC. Residues: CASSLGSDNEQFF.

V usage is TRBV5-1 and J usage is TRBJ1-1; D is ambiguous. Trimming left V 3 bases short and J 8 bases short, with 14 bases between. The germline gives CDR1 SGHRS, CDR2 YFSETQ. The CDR3 covers 13 residues. CDR3 in DNA: TGCGCCAGCAGCTCCCAGACTCCGGGAGAAGCTTTCTTT. Amino acid sequence: CASSSQTPGEAFF.

This clone was seen just once. This chain links TRBV27 with TRBJ1-1; D gene uncertain. Germline assignment: CDR1 MNHEY and CDR2 SMNVEV (reference sequence). CDR3 size: 14 residues. Deletions cut 4 bases from V and 1 base from J, with 10 bases between. CDR3 bases: TGTGCCAGCAGTTACAGAGACCCGAACACTGAAGCTTTCTTT. Protein sequence: CASSYRDPNTEAFF.

Only one count was recorded for this clone. Germline and junction disagree at one end, which may indicate a read error. V usage is TRBV13 and J usage is TRBJ1-2; 7 bases map to TRBD1. The CDR3 has 14 residues. Looked up from germline, CDR1 is PRHDT and CDR2 is FYEKMQ (reference sequence). The CDR3 DNA reads as TGTGCCAGCAGCGTAGGGGAGGGGGCCTATGGCTACACCTTC. Its protein product is CASSVGEGAYGYTF. Filled out from reference TRBV13 and TRBJ1-2, the complete variable domain reads AAGVIQSPRHLIKEKRETATLKCYPIPRHDTVYWYQQGPGQDPQFLISFYEKMQSDKGSIPDRFSAQQFSDYHSELNMSSLELGDSALYFCASSVGEGAYGYTFGSGTRLTVV.

In regard to this clone: Compared with germline, one end of the junction differs, possibly owing to a read error. Within the sample, other DNA sequences also encode this same CDR3. The chain uses TRBV25-1 and TRBJ1-6; weak D call: TRBD1 (5 bases). This CDR3 has 14 residues. Germline V gives CDR1 MGHDK, CDR2 SYGVNS. CDR3 in amino acids: CASSVTVYNSPLHF. CDR3 DNA: TGTGCCAGCAGTGTGACAGTTTATAATTCCCCCCTCCACTTT.

Here the CDR3 DNA reads TGTGCCAGCAGCACGGGACAGATCAACACCGGGGAGCTGTTTTTT. This translates into CASSTGQINTGELFF. This sequence joins TRBV11-3 and TRBJ2-2; 7 positions match TRBD1. This CDR3 is built from 15 residues. Germline V lookup: CDR1 SGHNT, CDR2 YENEEA. With V trimmed by 5 bases and J by 2 bases, 5 bases remained unmatched.

With respect to this clone: The sample holds other DNA sequences that translate to the same CDR3. This rearrangement joins TRBV25-1 to TRBJ2-2; maybe TRBD2 (5 bases). CDR3 length: 15 residues. V lost 0 bases and J 2 bases, leaving 7 bases between the germline ends. Per germline, CDR1 MGHDK and CDR2 SYGVNS. The CDR3: CASSEYGGNTGELFF. CDR3 nucleotides: TGTGCCAGCAGTGAATACGGAGGTAACACCGGGGAGCTGTTTTTT.

This sequence joins TRBV2 and TRBJ2-7; D is uncertain. Germline lookup yields CDR1 SNHLY and CDR2 FYNNEI. V was shortened by 1 base and J by 8 bases, with 12 bases between the two germline ends. This CDR3 is built from 13 residues. CDR3 protein: CASSEEPRGKQYF. CDR3 nucleotide sequence: TGTGCCAGCAGTGAAGAGCCGCGAGGTAAGCAGTACTTC.

This clone has a handful of counts. The chain uses TRBV5-6 and TRBJ1-4; D not certain. V was shortened by 0 bases and J by 6 bases, with 3 bases between the two germline ends. Per the germline V gene, CDR1 is SGHDT and CDR2 is YYEEEE. This CDR3 contains 12 residues. The CDR3 nucleotides are TGTGCCAGCAGCTTGGGAGATGAAAAACTGTTTTTT. Its translation: CASSLGDEKLFF.

This clone has a handful of counts. V gene TRBV19 combines with J gene TRBJ1-5; 8 bases fit TRBD1. V lost 5 bases to trimming and J lost 5 bases; unmatched junction nucleotides: 5. The CDR3 loop spans 14 amino acids. Germline loops: CDR1 LNHDA, CDR2 SQIVND (reference sequence). In DNA, the CDR3 is TGTGCCAGTAGTGGACAGGGTTTTGATCAGCCCCAGCATTTT. As protein: CASSGQGFDQPQHF. The full variable domain, rest sourced from reference TRBV19 and TRBJ1-5, is DGGITQSPKYLFRKEGQNVTLSCEQNLNHDAMYWYRQDPGQGLRLIYYSQIVNDFQKGDIAEGYSVSREKKESFPLTVTSAQKNPTAFYLCASSGQGFDQPQHFGDGTRLSIL.

This chain links TRBV27 with TRBJ2-3; 8 nucleotides match TRBD2. With 6 bases clipped from V and 5 bases from J, the junction kept 10 bases outside the gene matches. CDR3 length: 15 residues. Germline-derived CDR1 and CDR2 are MNHEY and SMNVEV (reference sequence). This chain's CDR3 is CASSPRGGRKDTQYF. CDR3 bases: TGTGCCAGCAGCCCTCGGGGGGGGCGAAAAGATACGCAGTATTTT.

V usage is TRBV7-2 and J usage is TRBJ2-1; D possibly corresponds to TRBD2 (6 bases). This CDR3 contains 15 residues. V was pared by 6 bases and J by 3 bases, with 15 bases between. CDR1 SGHTA and CDR2 FQGNSA come from the germline V gene. The DNA of the CDR3 is TGTGCCAGCAGTTATTTGGGCGGGGTCTACAATGAGCAGTTCTTC. Translation gives CASSYLGGVYNEQFF.

This sequence joins TRBV5-1 and TRBJ2-7; D is uncertain. Germline loops: CDR1 SGHRS, CDR2 YFSETQ. Trimming pared 0 bases from V and 7 bases from J, leaving 8 bases between. This CDR3 spans 12 amino acids. This CDR3 reads CASSLDIQEQYF. The CDR3 region has the DNA TGCGCCAGCAGCTTGGATATCCAGGAGCAGTACTTC.

This chain connects TRBV19 to TRBJ1-1, with D possibly being TRBD1 (6 bases). Germline V CDR1 and CDR2: LNHDA, SQIVND (reference sequence). CDR3 length: 13 amino acids. Trimming removed 9 bases at V and 5 bases at J, with 16 bases between. The CDR3 reads CASWGPSGTEAFF. Written as DNA, the CDR3 is TGTGCCAGCTGGGGGCCTTCGGGGACTGAAGCTTTCTTT.

The chain recombines TRBV29-1 with TRBJ2-5; 7 nucleotides line up with TRBD2. J was trimmed by 2 bases and V by 5 bases; bases with no gene match: 8. There are 14 residues in the CDR3. Per the germline V gene, CDR1 is SQVTM and CDR2 is ANQGSEA. The CDR3 sequence: CSVIKGGVQETQYF. The CDR3 DNA follows: TGCAGCGTTATCAAGGGAGGGGTTCAAGAGACCCAGTACTTC.

The CDR3 DNA is TGTGCCAGCAGCGTAGGGACAGGAAAAATGGAGACCCAGTACTTC. Translating it yields CASSVGTGKMETQYF. The V gene is TRBV9, the J gene TRBJ2-5; 7 bases agree with TRBD1. The CDR3 is 15 amino acids. CDR1 and CDR2 from the germline V gene are SGDLS and YYNGEE. With 0 bases clipped from V and 5 bases from J, the junction kept 7 bases outside the gene matches.

This clone was detected only a few times. The chain uses TRBV19 and TRBJ1-2; D is uncertain. The ends were cut back, 6 bases at V and 0 bases at J, with 8 bases in the middle. CDR1 and CDR2 (germline): LNHDA, SQIVND (reference sequence). CDR3 length equals 13 residues. CDR3 DNA sequence: TGTGCCAGTAGAAGTAGAGCTAACTATGGCTACACCTTC. Encoded protein: CASRSRANYGYTF.

CDR3 protein: CASSYSSWDRDGYTF. The CDR3 DNA sequence: TGTGCCAGCAGTTACTCCTCTTGGGACAGGGACGGCTACACCTTC. The chain carries TRBV6-6 and TRBJ1-2; 9 bases align to TRBD1. CDR1 is MNHNY and CDR2 is SVGAGI in the germline V gene (reference sequence). Losses at the gene ends were 0 bases for V and 8 bases for J; bases not matched to a gene: 7. This CDR3 contains 15 residues.

The chain uses TRBV5-4 and TRBJ2-7; a weak D match, TRBD2 (5 bases). This CDR3 is built from 15 residues. The V and J ends lost 4 bases and 4 bases respectively, with 18 bases between them. The germline CDR1 and CDR2 sequences are SGHNT and YYREEE (reference sequence). In DNA form, the CDR3 reads TGTGCCAGCAGCCAGTATCCCAAGGGAGCGTACGAGCAGTACTTC. Protein product: CASSQYPKGAYEQYF.

The sample holds one count of this clone. This sequence joins TRBV7-9 and TRBJ2-4; TRBD1 matches 8 bases. The germline gives CDR1 SEHNR, CDR2 FQNEAQ (reference sequence). CDR3 length: 14 residues. With 1 base clipped from V and 15 bases from J, the junction kept 11 bases outside the gene matches. The CDR3 sequence: CASSLDAGGRVLYF. The CDR3 DNA reads TGTGCCAGCAGCTTAGATGCAGGGGGCAGGGTCTTGTACTTC.

This chain joins TRBV19 and TRBJ1-1; D not resolved. V lost 4 bases to trimming and J lost 4 bases, with 13 bases between them. Germline assignment: CDR1 LNHDA and CDR2 SQIVND (reference sequence). This CDR3 region has 14 residues. The CDR3 DNA reads TGTGCCAGTAGTAGTGGGCCTCGCTTCACTGAAGCTTTCTTT. Protein product: CASSSGPRFTEAFF.